The present T cell receptor beta chain was sequenced within a study of spatial heterogeneity in lung cancer. About the research overall: An average of more than ten raw reads was observed per unique TCR and UMI combination.

CDR3 length: 16 residues. V was clipped by 4 bases and J by 2 bases; unmatched bases: 8. CDR1 is MNHEY, CDR2 SVGEGT, per germline. Each molecule of TCR cDNA was tagged with one unique molecular identifier. TCRdb redid the calling of the 5' RACE reads with MiXCR, one entry per CDR3 protein. The sample lists approximately 2,000 distinct CDR3 sequences; around 12% were seen once. Time point described: sample taken at primary tumor resection. Whole RNA from tumor, nontumor lung or frozen PBMC was sequenced unsorted. This clonotype was counted a few times. This beta chain appears as a stray read in a library generated for alpha chains; its size is not informative.

This TCR was sampled from a male donor with early-stage non-small cell lung cancer. The source material was normal lung tissue next to the tumor, sampled at surgery. This sequence joins TRBV6-2 or TRBV6-3 and TRBJ2-3; 8 bases fit TRBD2. CDR3 DNA sequence: TGTGCCAGCAGTTTAGGGGCTAGCGGGTTCACAGATACGCAGTATTTT. Protein sequence: CASSLGASGFTDTQYF.